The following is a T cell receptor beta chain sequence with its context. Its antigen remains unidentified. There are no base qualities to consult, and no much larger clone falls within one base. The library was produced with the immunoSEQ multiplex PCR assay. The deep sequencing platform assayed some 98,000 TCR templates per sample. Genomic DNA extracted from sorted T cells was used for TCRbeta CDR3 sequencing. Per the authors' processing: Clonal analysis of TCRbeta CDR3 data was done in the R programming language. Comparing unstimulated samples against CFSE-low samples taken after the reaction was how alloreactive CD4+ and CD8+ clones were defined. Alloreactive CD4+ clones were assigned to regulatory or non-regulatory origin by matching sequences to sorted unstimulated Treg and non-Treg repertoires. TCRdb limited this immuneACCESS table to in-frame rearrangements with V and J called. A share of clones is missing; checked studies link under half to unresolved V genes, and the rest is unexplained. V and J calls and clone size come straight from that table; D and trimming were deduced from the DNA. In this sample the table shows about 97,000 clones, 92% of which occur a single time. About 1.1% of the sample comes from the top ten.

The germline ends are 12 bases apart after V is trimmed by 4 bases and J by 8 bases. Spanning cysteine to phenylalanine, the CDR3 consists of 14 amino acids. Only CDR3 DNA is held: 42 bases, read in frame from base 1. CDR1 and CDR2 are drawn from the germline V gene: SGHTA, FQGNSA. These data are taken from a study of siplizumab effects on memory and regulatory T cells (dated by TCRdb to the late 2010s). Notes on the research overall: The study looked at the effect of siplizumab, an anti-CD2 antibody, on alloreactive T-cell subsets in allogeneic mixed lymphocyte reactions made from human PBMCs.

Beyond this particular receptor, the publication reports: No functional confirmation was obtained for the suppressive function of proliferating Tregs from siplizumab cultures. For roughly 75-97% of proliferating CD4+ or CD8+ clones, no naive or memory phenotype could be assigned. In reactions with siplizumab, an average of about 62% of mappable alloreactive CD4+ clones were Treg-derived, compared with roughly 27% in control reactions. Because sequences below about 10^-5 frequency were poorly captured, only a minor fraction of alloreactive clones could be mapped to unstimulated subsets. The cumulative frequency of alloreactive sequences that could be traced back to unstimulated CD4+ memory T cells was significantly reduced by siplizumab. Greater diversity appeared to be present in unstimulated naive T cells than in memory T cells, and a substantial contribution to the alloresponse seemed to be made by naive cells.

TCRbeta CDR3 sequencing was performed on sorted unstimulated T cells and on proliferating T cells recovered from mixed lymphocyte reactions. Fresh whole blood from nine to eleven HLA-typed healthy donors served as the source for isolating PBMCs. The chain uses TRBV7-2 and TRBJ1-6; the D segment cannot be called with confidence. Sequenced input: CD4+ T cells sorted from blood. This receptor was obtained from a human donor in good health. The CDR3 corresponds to CASSSLGRYSPLHF. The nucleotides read TGTGCCAGCAGCTCCTTAGGGAGATATTCACCCCTCCACTTT.